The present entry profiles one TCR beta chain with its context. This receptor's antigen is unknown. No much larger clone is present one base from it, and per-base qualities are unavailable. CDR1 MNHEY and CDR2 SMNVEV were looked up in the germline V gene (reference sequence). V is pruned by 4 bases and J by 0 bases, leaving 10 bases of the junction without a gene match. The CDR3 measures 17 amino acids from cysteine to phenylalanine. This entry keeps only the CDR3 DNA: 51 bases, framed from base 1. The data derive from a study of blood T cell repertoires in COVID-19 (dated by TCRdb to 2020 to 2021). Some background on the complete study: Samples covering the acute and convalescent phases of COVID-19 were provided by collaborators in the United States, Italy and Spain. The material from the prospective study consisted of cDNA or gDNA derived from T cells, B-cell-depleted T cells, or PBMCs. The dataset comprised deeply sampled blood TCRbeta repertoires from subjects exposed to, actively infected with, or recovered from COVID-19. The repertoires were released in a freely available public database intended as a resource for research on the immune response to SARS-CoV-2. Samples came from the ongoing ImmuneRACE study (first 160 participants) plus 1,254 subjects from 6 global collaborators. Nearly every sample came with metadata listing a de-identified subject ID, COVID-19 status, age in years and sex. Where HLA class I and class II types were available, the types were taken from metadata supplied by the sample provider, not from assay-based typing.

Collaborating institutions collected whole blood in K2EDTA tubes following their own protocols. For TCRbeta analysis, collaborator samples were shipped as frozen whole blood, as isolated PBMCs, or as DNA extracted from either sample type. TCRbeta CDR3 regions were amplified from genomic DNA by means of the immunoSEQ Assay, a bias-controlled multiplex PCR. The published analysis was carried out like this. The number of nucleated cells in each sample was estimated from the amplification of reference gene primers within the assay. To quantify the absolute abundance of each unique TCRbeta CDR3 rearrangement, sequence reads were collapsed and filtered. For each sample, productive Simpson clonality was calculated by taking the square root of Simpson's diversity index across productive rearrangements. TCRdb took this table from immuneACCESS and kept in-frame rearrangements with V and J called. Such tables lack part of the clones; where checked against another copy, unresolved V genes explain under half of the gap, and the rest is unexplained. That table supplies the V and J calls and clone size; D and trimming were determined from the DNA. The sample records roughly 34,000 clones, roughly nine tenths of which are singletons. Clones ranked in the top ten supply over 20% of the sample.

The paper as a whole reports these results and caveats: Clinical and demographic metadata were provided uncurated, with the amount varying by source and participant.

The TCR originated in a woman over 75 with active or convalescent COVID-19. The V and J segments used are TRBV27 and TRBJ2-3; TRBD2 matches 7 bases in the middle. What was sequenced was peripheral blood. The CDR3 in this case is CASSSRKRGSSTDTQYF. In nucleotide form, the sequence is TGTGCCAGCAGTTCGCGGAAGCGGGGATCTAGCACAGATACGCAGTATTTT.